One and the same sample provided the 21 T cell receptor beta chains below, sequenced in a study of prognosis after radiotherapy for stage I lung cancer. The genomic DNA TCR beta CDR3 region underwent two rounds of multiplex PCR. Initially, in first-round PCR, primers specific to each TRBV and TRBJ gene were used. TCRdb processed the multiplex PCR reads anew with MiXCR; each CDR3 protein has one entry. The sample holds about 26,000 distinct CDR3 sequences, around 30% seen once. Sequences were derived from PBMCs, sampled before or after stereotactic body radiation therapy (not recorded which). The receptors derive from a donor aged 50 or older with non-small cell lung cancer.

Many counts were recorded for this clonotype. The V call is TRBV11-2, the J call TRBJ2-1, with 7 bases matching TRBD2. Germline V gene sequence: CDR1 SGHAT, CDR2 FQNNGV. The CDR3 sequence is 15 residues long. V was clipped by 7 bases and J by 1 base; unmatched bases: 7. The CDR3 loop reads CASTQWGGSYNEQFF. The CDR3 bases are TGTGCCAGCACCCAGTGGGGGGGGTCCTACAATGAGCAGTTCTTC.

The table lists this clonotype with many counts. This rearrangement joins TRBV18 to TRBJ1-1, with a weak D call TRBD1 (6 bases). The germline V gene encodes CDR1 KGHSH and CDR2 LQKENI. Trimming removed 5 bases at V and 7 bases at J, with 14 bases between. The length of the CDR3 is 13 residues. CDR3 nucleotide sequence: TGTGCCAGCTCATCTAACAGGGCGGGTGAAGCTTTCTTT. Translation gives CASSSNRAGEAFF.

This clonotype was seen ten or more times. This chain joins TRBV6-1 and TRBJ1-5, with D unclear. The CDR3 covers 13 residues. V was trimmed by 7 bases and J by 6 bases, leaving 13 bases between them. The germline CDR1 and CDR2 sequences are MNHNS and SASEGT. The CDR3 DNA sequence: TGTGCCAGCATATCGGCCCCGGGTCAGCCCCAGCATTTT. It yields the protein CASISAPGQPQHF.

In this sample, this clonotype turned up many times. CDR3 coding DNA: TGTGCCAGTAGTATCGGGGGGAAGAACACTGAAGCTTTCTTT. Amino acids: CASSIGGKNTEAFF. This chain joins TRBV19 and TRBJ1-1; D may be TRBD1 (5 bases). The CDR3 totals 14 residues. Per the germline V gene, CDR1 is LNHDA and CDR2 is SQIVND (reference sequence). The germline V and J ends were trimmed by 3 bases and 1 base, with 9 bases remaining between them. The variable domain in full, completed from reference TRBV19 and TRBJ1-1, reads DGGITQSPKYLFRKEGQNVTLSCEQNLNHDAMYWYRQDPGQGLRLIYYSQIVNDFQKGDIAEGYSVSREKKESFPLTVTSAQKNPTAFYLCASSIGGKNTEAFFGQGTRLTVV.

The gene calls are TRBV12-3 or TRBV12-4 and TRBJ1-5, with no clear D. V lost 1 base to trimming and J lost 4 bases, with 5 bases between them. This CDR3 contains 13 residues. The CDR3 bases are TGTGCCAGCAGTTTAGGGTATAATCAGCCCCAGCATTTT. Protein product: CASSLGYNQPQHF.

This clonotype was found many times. The CDR3, as DNA: TGTGCCAGCAGTTCAGGACACAACAATGAGCAGTTCTTC. It yields the protein CASSSGHNNEQFF. The J gene is TRBJ2-1, the V gene TRBV6-2 or TRBV6-3; a possible D gene is TRBD1 (5 bases). The germline V and J ends were trimmed by 4 bases and 5 bases, with 9 bases remaining between them. This CDR3 spans 13 amino acids. Germline CDR1 reads MNHEY; CDR2 reads SVGEGT.

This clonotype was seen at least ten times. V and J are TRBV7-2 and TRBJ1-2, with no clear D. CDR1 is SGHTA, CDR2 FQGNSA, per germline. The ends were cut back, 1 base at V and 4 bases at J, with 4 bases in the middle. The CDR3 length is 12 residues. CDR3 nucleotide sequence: TGTGCCAGCAGCTTAGATACCTATGGCTACACCTTC. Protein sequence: CASSLDTYGYTF.

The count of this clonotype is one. CDR3 amino acids: CASSLVLNRGPYEQYF. The DNA for the CDR3 is TGTGCCAGCAGCTTAGTTTTGAACAGGGGTCCCTACGAGCAGTACTTC. This sequence joins TRBV7-9 and TRBJ2-7, with TRBD1 matching over 7 bases. Germline-derived CDR1 and CDR2 are SEHNR and FQNEAQ (reference sequence). There are 16 residues in the CDR3. Trimming cost V 1 base and J 2 bases; bases outside gene matches: 8.

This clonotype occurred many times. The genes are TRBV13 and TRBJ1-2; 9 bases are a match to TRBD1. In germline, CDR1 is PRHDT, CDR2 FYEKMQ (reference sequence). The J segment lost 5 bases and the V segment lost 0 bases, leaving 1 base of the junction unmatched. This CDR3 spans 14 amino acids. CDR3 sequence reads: CASSLGTGGYGYTF. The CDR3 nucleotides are TGTGCCAGCAGCTTAGGGACAGGGGGTTATGGCTACACCTTC.

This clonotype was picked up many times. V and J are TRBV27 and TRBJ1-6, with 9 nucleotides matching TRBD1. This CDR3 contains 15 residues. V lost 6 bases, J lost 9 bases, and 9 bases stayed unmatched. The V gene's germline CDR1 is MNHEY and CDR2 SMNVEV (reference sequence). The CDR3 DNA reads TGTGCCAGCAGGCCGACAGGGGGGAACGGTTCACCCCTCCACTTT. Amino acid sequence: CASRPTGGNGSPLHF.

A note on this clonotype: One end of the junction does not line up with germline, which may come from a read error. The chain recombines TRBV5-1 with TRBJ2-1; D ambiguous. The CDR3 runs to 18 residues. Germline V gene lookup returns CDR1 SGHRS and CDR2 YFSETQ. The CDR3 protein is CASSQGQDDSPSYNEQFF. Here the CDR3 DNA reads TGTGCCAGCAGCCAAGGGCAGGATGATAGCCCCTCCTACAATGAGCAGTTCTTC.

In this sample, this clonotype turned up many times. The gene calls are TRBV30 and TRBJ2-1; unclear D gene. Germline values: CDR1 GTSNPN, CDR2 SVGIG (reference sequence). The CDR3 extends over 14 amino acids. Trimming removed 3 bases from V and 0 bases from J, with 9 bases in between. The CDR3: CAWRVANSYNEQFF. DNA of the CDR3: TGTGCCTGGAGGGTAGCTAACTCCTACAATGAGCAGTTCTTC.

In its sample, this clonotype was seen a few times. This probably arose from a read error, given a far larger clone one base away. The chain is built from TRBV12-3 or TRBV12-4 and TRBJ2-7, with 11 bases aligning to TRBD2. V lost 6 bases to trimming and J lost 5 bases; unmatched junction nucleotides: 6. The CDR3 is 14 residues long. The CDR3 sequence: CASRVAGGFDEQYF. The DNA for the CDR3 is TGTGCCAGCAGGGTAGCGGGAGGGTTCGACGAGCAGTACTTC.

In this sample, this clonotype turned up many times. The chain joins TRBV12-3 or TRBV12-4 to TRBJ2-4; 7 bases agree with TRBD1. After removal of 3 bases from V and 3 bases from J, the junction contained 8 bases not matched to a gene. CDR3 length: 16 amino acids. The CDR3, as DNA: TGTGCCAGCAGTTTCATGCAGGGGGTGGACAAAAACATTCAGTACTTC. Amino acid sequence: CASSFMQGVDKNIQYF.

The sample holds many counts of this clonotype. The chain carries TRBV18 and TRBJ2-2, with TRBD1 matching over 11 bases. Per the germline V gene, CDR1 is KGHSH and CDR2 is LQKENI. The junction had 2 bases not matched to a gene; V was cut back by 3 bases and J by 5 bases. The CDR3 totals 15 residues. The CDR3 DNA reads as TGTGCCAGCTCACCGGACAGGGGGCAGACCGGGGAGCTGTTTTTT. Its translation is CASSPDRGQTGELFF.

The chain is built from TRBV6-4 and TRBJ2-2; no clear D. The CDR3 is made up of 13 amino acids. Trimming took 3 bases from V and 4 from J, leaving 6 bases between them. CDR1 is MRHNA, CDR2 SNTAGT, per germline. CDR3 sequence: CASSETFTGELFF. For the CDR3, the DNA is TGTGCCAGCAGTGAAACGTTCACCGGGGAGCTGTTTTTT.

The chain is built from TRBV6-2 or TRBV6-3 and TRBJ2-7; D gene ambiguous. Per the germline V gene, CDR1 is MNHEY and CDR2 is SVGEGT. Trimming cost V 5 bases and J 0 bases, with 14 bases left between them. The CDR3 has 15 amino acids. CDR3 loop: CASSEVASYSYEQYF. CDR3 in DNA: TGTGCCAGCAGTGAAGTCGCGAGCTACTCCTACGAGCAGTACTTC.

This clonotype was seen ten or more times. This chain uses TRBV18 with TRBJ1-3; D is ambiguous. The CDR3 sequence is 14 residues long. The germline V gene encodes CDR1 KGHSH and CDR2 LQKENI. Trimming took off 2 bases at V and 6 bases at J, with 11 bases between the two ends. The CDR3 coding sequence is TGTGCCAGCTCACCAACGGAGTTGGAAAACACCATATATTTT. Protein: CASSPTELENTIYF.

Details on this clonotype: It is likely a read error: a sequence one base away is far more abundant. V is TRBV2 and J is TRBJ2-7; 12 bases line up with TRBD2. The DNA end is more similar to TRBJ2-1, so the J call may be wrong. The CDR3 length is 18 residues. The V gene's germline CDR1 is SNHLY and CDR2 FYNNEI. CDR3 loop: CASSSPSGRAGSYNEQFF. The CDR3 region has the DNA TGTGCCAGCAGTTCTCCTAGCGGGAGGGCCGGTTCCTACAATGAGCAGTTCTTC.

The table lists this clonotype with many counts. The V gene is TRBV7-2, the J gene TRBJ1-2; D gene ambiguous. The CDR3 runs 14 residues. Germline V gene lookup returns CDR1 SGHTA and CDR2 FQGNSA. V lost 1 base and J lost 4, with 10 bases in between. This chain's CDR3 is CASSLGEGGYGYTF. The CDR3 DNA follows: TGTGCCAGCAGCTTAGGTGAGGGAGGCTATGGCTACACCTTC.

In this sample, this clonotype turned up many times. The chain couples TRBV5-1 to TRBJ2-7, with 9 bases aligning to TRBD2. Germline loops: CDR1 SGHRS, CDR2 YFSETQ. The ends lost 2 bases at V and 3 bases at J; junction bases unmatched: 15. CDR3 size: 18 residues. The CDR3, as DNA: TGCGCCAGCAGCTTAGCCAGTAACTTAGCGGGAGTCTACTACGAGCAGTACTTC. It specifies CASSLASNLAGVYYEQYF.